Listed below are T cell receptor beta chains from one sample, sequenced in a study of T cell responses to AZD1222 COVID-19 vaccine. This table comes from immunoSEQ multiplex PCR, and its TCRdb copy is limited to in-frame clones, with some not included. The sample has some 130,000 clones, 80% to 95% seen once. This specimen was peripheral blood, taken 28 days after the second AZD1222 dose. The receptor source for this set is an adult who received the AZD1222 COVID-19 vaccine. The CDR3 runs from the conserved cysteine through the conserved F or W. D genes are given only for firm matches. Clone size is not always given. Where it is, it says once, few, many or a class for expanded clones.

J | D | size | V | DNA | CDR3
TRBJ1-2 | - | - | TRBV4-1 | TGCGCCAGCAGCCAAGATGGTCACCCAGGCTATGGCTACACCTTC | CASSQDGHPGYGYTF
TRBJ2-1 | - | - | TRBV6-5 | TGTGCCAGCAGTTCCCCGGGGACCCGGGGTGAGCAGTTCTTC | CASSSPGTRGEQFF
TRBJ1-6 | - | - | TRBV9 | TGTGCCAGCAGCGTAGGGGTGGGTATGGGGTCACCCCTCCACTTT | CASSVGVGMGSPLHF
TRBJ2-3 | - | - | TRBV29-1 | TGCAGCGTTGAAGGCGCGGGCACAGATACGCAGTATTTT | CSVEGAGTDTQYF
TRBJ1-2 | - | - | TRBV18 | TGTGCCAGCTCCCTTGAGGCACGGCCTAACTATGGCTACACCTTC | CASSLEARPNYGYTF
TRBJ1-5 | TRBD1 | - | TRBV18 | TGTGCCAGCTCATTAGGACAGGGAGACAATCAGCCCCAGCATTTT | CASSLGQGDNQPQHF
TRBJ1-1 | - | - | TRBV2 | TGTGCCAGCTCAACAGGGCTGGAGGGCACTGAAGCTTTCTTT | CASSTGLEGTEAFF
TRBJ1-4 | TRBD1 | once | TRBV19 | TGTGCCAGTAGTACCAACAGGGGTGGACCTGGAAAACTGTTTTTT | CASSTNRGGPGKLFF
TRBJ2-3 | - | - | TRBV3-1/TRBV3-2 | TGTGCCAGCAGCCCCGGGTTGGGCCCTAGGACAGATACGCAGTATTTT | CASSPGLGPRTDTQYF
TRBJ1-1 | - | - | TRBV2 | TGTGCCAGCAGCTCCGCGGCCTTGAACACTGAAGCTTTCTTT | CASSSAALNTEAFF
TRBJ1-6 | TRBD1 | - | TRBV9 | TGTGCCAGCAGCGCGGATACAGGGGGCGCGGGATCACCCCTCCACTTT | CASSADTGGAGSPLHF
TRBJ1-2 | - | - | TRBV12-3/TRBV12-4 | TGTGCCAGCACTGTGGGTTGGGCTTATGGCTACACCTTC | CASTVGWAYGYTF
TRBJ1-2 | - | - | TRBV6-5 | TGTGCCAGCAGTTCGGGCCCGGGGTACTATGGCTACACCTTC | CASSSGPGYYGYTF
TRBJ1-3 | - | - | TRBV7-3 | TGTGCCAGCAGCTTTAGCGGCGGGGCTGGAAACACCATATATTTT | CASSFSGGAGNTIYF
TRBJ1-2 | - | - | TRBV28 | TGTGCCAGCAGTTTGGACGGTCTCTATGGCTACACCTTC | CASSLDGLYGYTF
TRBJ1-4 | - | once | TRBV2 | TGTGCCAGCAGTGTTTTGGGTGAAAAACTGTTTTTT | CASSVLGEKLFF
TRBJ2-3 | TRBD2 | - | TRBV19 | TGTGCCAGTAGTGACTCTAGCGGGAGAGGAACGCAGTATTTT | CASSDSSGRGTQYF
TRBJ1-1 | - | - | TRBV11-2 | TGTGCCAGCAGCTTAGTGCTGACGGGGAACACTGAAGCTTTCTTT | CASSLVLTGNTEAFF
TRBJ2-2 | TRBD1 | once | TRBV30 | TGTGCCTGGCGCCCCAGGGGGCGCGGGAACACCGGGGAGCTGTTTTTT | CAWRPRGRGNTGELFF
TRBJ1-4 | - | - | TRBV5-6 | TGTGCCAGCAGCGCCACTGGCACTAATGAAAAACTGTTTTTT | CASSATGTNEKLFF
TRBJ1-5 | - | - | TRBV25-1 | TGTGCCAGCAGTGAATCAGGACAGCCCCAGCATTTT | CASSESGQPQHF
TRBJ2-3 | TRBD2 | - | TRBV7-3 | TGTGCCAGCAGCCCCTGGACTAGCGGCACAGATACGCAGTATTTT | CASSPWTSGTDTQYF
TRBJ1-2 | TRBD1 | - | TRBV19 | TGTGCCAGTAGTATAGAAGGGACAGTACCCTATGGCTACACCTTC | CASSIEGTVPYGYTF
TRBJ1-3 | - | - | TRBV12-3/TRBV12-4 | TGTGCCAGCAGTTTCCGCTCTGGAAACACCATATATTTT | CASSFRSGNTIYF
TRBJ2-2 | TRBD2 | - | TRBV15 | TGTGCCACCAGCCCGGAGCGGGGGAGACCGAACACCGGGGAGCTGTTTTTT | CATSPERGRPNTGELFF
TRBJ1-4 | - | - | TRBV9 | TGTGCCAGCAGCTATAAGGGTGCAACTAATGAAAAACTGTTTTTT | CASSYKGATNEKLFF
TRBJ2-1 | - | - | TRBV27 | TGTGCCAGCAAACGGCAGGCCCGATACAATGAGCAGTTCTTC | CASKRQARYNEQFF
TRBJ2-5 | - | - | TRBV5-6 | TGTGCCAGCAGCTTGTCCGGGGGCCAAGAGACCCAGTACTTC | CASSLSGGQETQYF
TRBJ1-3 | - | - | TRBV27 | TGTGCCAGCAGCCAACGCCCGCCGTACTCTGGAAACACCATATATTTT | CASSQRPPYSGNTIYF
TRBJ1-5 | - | - | TRBV5-8 | TGTGCCAGCAGCTCCGGACAGACCAATCAGCCCCAGCATTTT | CASSSGQTNQPQHF
TRBJ2-1 | TRBD1 | - | TRBV10-2 | TGCGCCAGCAGTGAACAGGGGGTCTACAATGAGCAGTTCTTC | CASSEQGVYNEQFF
TRBJ2-2 | TRBD2 | - | TRBV9 | TGTGCCAGCAGCGTTAGCGGGAGGGCCGGGGAGCTGTTTTTT | CASSVSGRAGELFF
TRBJ1-5 | - | - | TRBV7-6 | TGTGCCAGCAGCCCCCCAGGAGGGCAGCCCCAGCATTTT | CASSPPGGQPQHF
TRBJ1-2 | - | once | TRBV19 | TGTGCCAGTAGTATCCCCGGTGGCTTGGTCTATGGCTACACCTTC | CASSIPGGLVYGYTF
TRBJ1-2 | - | - | TRBV30 | TGTGCCTGGAGTGTTCTCAGAAACTATGGCTACACCTTC | CAWSVLRNYGYTF
TRBJ1-3 | - | - | TRBV18 | TGTGCCAGCTCACAAGGGACGGAGAGAAACACCATATATTTT | CASSQGTERNTIYF
TRBJ1-6 | - | - | TRBV6-5 | TGTGCCAGCAGTTTCAGGGAGTCACCCCTCCACTTT | CASSFRESPLHF
TRBJ2-1 | - | - | TRBV9 | TGTGCCAGCAGCGTAGGATCGGATTTCTCCTACAATGAGCAGTTCTTC | CASSVGSDFSYNEQFF